Following are 24 T cell receptor beta chains from one sample sequenced in a study of shared clonotypes between healthy human individuals. The method was immunoSEQ multiplex PCR; TCRdb's version includes in-frame clones alone and lacks a portion of them. The sample gives over a million clones, 95% to 99% of which show up once; roughly 0.45% is in the top ten. Sequenced sample: naive CD4+ T cells sorted from blood. Subset in this sample: CD45RA+ positively selected. These receptor sequences come from a man aged 25 to 40 in good health.

The chain is built from TRBV30 and TRBJ1-3; possible D gene TRBD1, 5 bases. The V and J ends lost 1 base and 0 bases respectively, with 7 bases between them. The CDR3 runs 14 residues. Per the germline V gene, CDR1 is GTSNPN and CDR2 is SVGIG (reference sequence). Written as DNA, the CDR3 is TGTGCCTGGAGTGGGGGGGGCTCTGGAAACACCATATATTTT. Protein sequence: CAWSGGGSGNTIYF.

V is TRBV4-3 and J is TRBJ2-7; 7 bases align to TRBD1. This CDR3 contains 16 residues. Germline assignment: CDR1 LGHNA and CDR2 YSLEER. V shed 0 bases and J 1 base; nucleotides not matched to a gene: 6. The CDR3 spells CASSQDFKTGSYEQYF. CDR3 sequence (DNA): TGCGCCAGCAGCCAAGATTTCAAGACAGGGTCCTACGAGCAGTACTTC.

The gene calls are TRBV6-5 and TRBJ1-2; possibly TRBD1 for D (6 bases). The CDR3 runs 13 residues. V was cut by 6 bases and J by 5 bases, with 13 bases left in between. CDR1 is MNHEY and CDR2 is SVGAGI in the germline V gene. The CDR3 DNA is TGTGCCAGCAGCCAGGACAGACTGTATGGCTACACCTTC. It is translated as CASSQDRLYGYTF.

The V call is TRBV28, the J call TRBJ2-7; D not certain. V was cut by 6 bases and J by 3 bases, with 6 bases left in between. This CDR3 has 11 amino acids. Germline CDR1 and CDR2: MDHEN and SYDVKM. CDR3 coding DNA: TGTGCCAGCAGCGTTTACTACGAGCAGTACTTC. Amino acids: CASSVYYEQYF. Based on the CDR3 plus reference TRBV28 and TRBJ2-7, the full variable domain is DVKVTQSSRYLVKRTGEKVFLECVQDMDHENMFWYRQDPGLGLRLIYFSYDVKMKEKGDIPEGYSVSREKKERFSLILESASTNQTSMYLCASSVYYEQYFGPGTRLTVT.

V gene TRBV6-5 combines with J gene TRBJ1-1; no firm D call. The ends were cut back, 5 bases at V and 5 bases at J, with 12 bases in the middle. The CDR3 is made up of 13 amino acids. Germline V gene sequence: CDR1 MNHEY, CDR2 SVGAGI. Written as DNA, the CDR3 is TGTGCCAGCAGTCCCCGTACTGGAACTGAAGCTTTCTTT. It codes for CASSPRTGTEAFF.

V usage is TRBV7-9 and J usage is TRBJ2-7, with D maybe TRBD1 (6 bases). CDR3 length: 15 residues. Trimming left V 4 bases short and J 4 bases short, with 17 bases between. Per germline, CDR1 SEHNR and CDR2 FQNEAQ (reference sequence). CDR3 sequence reads: CASSSPRGGVYEQYF. The CDR3 bases are TGTGCCAGCAGCTCTCCCAGGGGCGGCGTGTACGAGCAGTACTTC. Full variable domain (outside the CDR3, taken from reference TRBV7-9 and TRBJ2-7): DTGVSQNPRHKITKRGQNVTFRCDPISEHNRLYWYRQTLGQGPEFLTYFQNEAQLEKSRLLSDRFSAERPKGSFSTLEIQRTEQGDSAMYLCASSSPRGGVYEQYFGPGTRLTVT.

J is TRBJ2-1 and V is TRBV30, with D maybe TRBD2 (6 bases). Trimming pared 5 bases from V and 5 bases from J, leaving 13 bases between. Looked up from germline, CDR1 is GTSNPN and CDR2 is SVGIG (reference sequence). The CDR3 runs to 13 residues. The CDR3 DNA reads as TGTGCCTGGGGACTGGGACTTAACAATGAGCAGTTCTTC. Translated, it gives CAWGLGLNNEQFF.

The rearrangement uses TRBV29-1 and TRBJ2-1, with D uncertain. Germline V gene data show CDR1 as SQVTM and CDR2 as ANQGSEA. CDR3 length equals 14 residues. The germline V and J ends were trimmed by 4 bases and 5 bases, with 15 bases remaining between them. CDR3 nucleotides: TGCAGCGTTGGCTACGTGGTAACCCACAATGAGCAGTTCTTC. This encodes CSVGYVVTHNEQFF.

The chain employs TRBV6-1 and TRBJ2-7; 13 bases align to TRBD2. V shed 2 bases, J shed 4 bases, and the junction held 8 bases outside the gene matches. Germline V gives CDR1 MNHNS, CDR2 SASEGT. The CDR3 is made up of 17 amino acids. The CDR3 DNA is TGTGCCAGCAGTGAATCGGGGACTAGCGGGATTCGATACGAGCAGTACTTC. Translation gives CASSESGTSGIRYEQYF.

The J gene is TRBJ2-3, the V gene TRBV7-2; D unresolved. The CDR3 has 13 residues. Germline V gives CDR1 SGHTA, CDR2 FQGNSA. The germline V and J ends were trimmed by 4 bases and 7 bases, with 12 bases remaining between them. DNA of the CDR3: TGTGCCAGCAGCTCACCTGGCCTTCATACGCAGTATTTT. Translated, it gives CASSSPGLHTQYF.

The chain links TRBV2 to TRBJ1-5; 12 bases map to TRBD1. Germline CDR1 is SNHLY and CDR2 is FYNNEI. Trimming cost V 11 bases and J 5 bases; bases outside gene matches: 7. The CDR3 is made up of 14 amino acids. CDR3 bases: TGTGCCTCGACGAGGGACAGGGGGCATCAGCCCCAGCATTTT. It translates to CASTRDRGHQPQHF. Looking up the rest from reference TRBV2 and TRBJ1-5 gives the full variable domain: EPEVTQTPSHQVTQMGQEVILRCVPISNHLYFYWYRQILGQKVEFLVSFYNNEISEKSEIFDDQFSVERPDGSNFTLKIRSTKLEDSAMYFCASTRDRGHQPQHFGDGTRLSIL.

The chain has TRBV9 and TRBJ2-2, with D perhaps given as TRBD1 or TRBD2 (5 bases each). V was clipped by 6 bases and J by 5 bases, with 17 bases between them. This CDR3 has 15 residues. Germline CDR1 SGDLS, CDR2 YYNGEE. For the CDR3, the DNA is TGTGCCAGCACCGCACGAGGGGCGCTTACCGGGGAGCTGTTTTTT. Its protein is CASTARGALTGELFF.

The chain has TRBV15 and TRBJ2-7; tentative D call: TRBD1 (6 bases). Germline CDR1 LNHNV, CDR2 YYDKDF (reference sequence). The V and J ends lost 2 bases and 3 bases respectively, with 11 bases between them. CDR3 length: 14 residues. CDR3 in amino acids: CATSRPGQGYEQYF. The CDR3 DNA follows: TGTGCCACCAGCAGACCGGGACAAGGCTACGAGCAGTACTTC.

CDR3 region: CASSSRTGVFDEQYF. CDR3 coding DNA: TGTGCCAGCTCCTCCAGAACAGGGGTTTTCGACGAGCAGTACTTC. V usage is TRBV18 and J usage is TRBJ2-7, with TRBD1 identical over 7 bases. The V gene end was trimmed by 6 bases and the J gene end by 5 bases; junction bases not matched to a gene: 13. The germline CDR1 and CDR2 sequences are KGHSH and LQKENI. This CDR3 is 15 amino acids long.

On this clone itself: Other DNA sequences of this sample code for an identical CDR3. The genes are TRBV5-1 and TRBJ2-5; 7 nucleotides match TRBD1. The germline V gene has CDR1 SGHRS and CDR2 YFSETQ. This CDR3 is built from 14 residues. The V gene end was trimmed by 1 base and the J gene end by 3 bases; junction bases not matched to a gene: 3. The CDR3 DNA reads TGCGCCAGCAGCTTGTTTGGGACAGAAGAGACCCAGTACTTC. Translated, it gives CASSLFGTEETQYF. Combining the CDR3 with reference TRBV5-1 and TRBJ2-5 gives the whole variable domain KAGVTQTPRYLIKTRGQQVTLSCSPISGHRSVSWYQQTPGQGLQFLFEYFSETQRNKGNFPGRFSGRQFSNSRSEMNVSTLELGDSALYLCASSLFGTEETQYFGPGTRLLVL.

The count of this clone is one. This is likely a read error, given that the CDR3 carries no conserved phenylalanine or tryptophan at its end. The DNA is left out, because the CDR3 cannot be placed on it with certainty; the CDR3 is given as TCRdb lists it. V and J are TRBV30 and TRBJ2-3; TRBD1, the D gene given by the table, was not confirmed from the DNA. The CDR3 length is 11 residues, termini included. Germline V gene sequence: CDR1 GTSNPN, CDR2 SVGIG (reference sequence). CDR3 residues: CAWSGQGSTKI.

The CDR3 region has the DNA TGTGCCGGGGGGACTAGCGGGACCAACACCGGGGAGCTGTTTTTT. Its protein product is CAGGTSGTNTGELFF. This chain links TRBV6-6 with TRBJ2-2; 13 bases are shared with TRBD2. The CDR3 covers 15 residues. Trimming cost V 11 bases and J 2 bases; bases outside gene matches: 5. Germline CDR1 reads MNHNY; CDR2 reads SVGAGI (reference sequence).

Only one count was recorded for this clone. The V gene is TRBV18, the J gene TRBJ1-2; D is uncertain. The V end lost 4 bases, the J end lost 4 bases, and 13 bases lay between the germline ends. Germline CDR1 KGHSH, CDR2 LQKENI. This CDR3 comprises 14 residues. CDR3 region: CASSQRAQPYGYTF. The CDR3 nucleotides are TGTGCCAGCTCACAGAGGGCCCAACCCTATGGCTACACCTTC. The whole variable domain, filled in from reference TRBV18 and TRBJ1-2, reads NAGVMQNPRHLVRRRGQEARLRCSPMKGHSHVYWYRQLPEEGLKFMVYLQKENIIDESGMPKERFSAEFPKEGPSILRIQQVVRGDSAAYFCASSQRAQPYGYTFGSGTRLTVV.

The chain recombines TRBV30 with TRBJ2-7, with D maybe TRBD1 (6 bases). Per germline, CDR1 GTSNPN and CDR2 SVGIG (reference sequence). There are 12 residues in the CDR3. V lost 1 base, J lost 4 bases, and 8 bases lay in between. In nucleotides, the CDR3 is TGTGCCTGGAGTGGAACAGGGTACGAGCAGTACTTC. This sequence encodes CAWSGTGYEQYF.

The chain employs TRBV9 and TRBJ1-1; D perhaps matches TRBD1 (5 bases). V was cut by 3 bases and J by 0 bases, with 12 bases left in between. Germline V lookup: CDR1 SGDLS, CDR2 YYNGEE. This CDR3 spans 15 amino acids. CDR3 in DNA: TGTGCCAGCAGCGCGCTATCGGGGCTGAACACTGAAGCTTTCTTT. Protein product: CASSALSGLNTEAFF.

This clone is a singleton in its sample. The chain links TRBV4-3 to TRBJ2-1, with D perhaps matching TRBD1 or TRBD2 (5 bases each). Germline CDR1 and CDR2: LGHNA and YSLEER. The CDR3 covers 13 residues. V lost 1 base, J lost 12 bases, and 13 bases lay in between. CDR3 protein: CASSQGGWDAQFF. CDR3 DNA sequence: TGCGCCAGCAGCCAAGGTGGCTGGGACGCGCAGTTCTTC.

This sequence joins TRBV14 and TRBJ2-1, with 10 bases lining up with TRBD2. The CDR3 is 15 amino acids. The V gene end was trimmed by 3 bases and the J gene end by 9 bases; junction bases not matched to a gene: 8. Germline-derived CDR1 and CDR2 are SGHDN and FVKESK. CDR3 in DNA: TGTGCCAGCAGCCAGAAAGCGGGAGGGGCATTTGAGCAGTTCTTC. Translation: CASSQKAGGAFEQFF.

The chain uses TRBV6-6 and TRBJ1-2, with 7 bases aligning to TRBD1. Germline trimming cut 4 bases from V and 8 bases from J; bases unmatched to any gene: 10. CDR1 is MNHNY and CDR2 is SVGAGI in the germline V gene (reference sequence). CDR3 length equals 14 residues. CDR3 bases: TGTGCCAGCAGTTCGTCCGGGACAGCCGAGGGCTACACCTTC. It translates to CASSSSGTAEGYTF.

This clone was observed once. The chain uses TRBV5-4 and TRBJ2-7, with a tentative D call TRBD1 (8 bases). This CDR3 has 16 amino acids. Looked up from germline, CDR1 is SGHNT and CDR2 is YYREEE (reference sequence). V lost 4 bases and J lost 3, with 20 bases in between. The CDR3 nucleotides read TGTGCCAGCAGCCGCAGACAGGGGAGGGCCTACTACGAGCAGTACTTC. The encoded protein is CASSRRQGRAYYEQYF.